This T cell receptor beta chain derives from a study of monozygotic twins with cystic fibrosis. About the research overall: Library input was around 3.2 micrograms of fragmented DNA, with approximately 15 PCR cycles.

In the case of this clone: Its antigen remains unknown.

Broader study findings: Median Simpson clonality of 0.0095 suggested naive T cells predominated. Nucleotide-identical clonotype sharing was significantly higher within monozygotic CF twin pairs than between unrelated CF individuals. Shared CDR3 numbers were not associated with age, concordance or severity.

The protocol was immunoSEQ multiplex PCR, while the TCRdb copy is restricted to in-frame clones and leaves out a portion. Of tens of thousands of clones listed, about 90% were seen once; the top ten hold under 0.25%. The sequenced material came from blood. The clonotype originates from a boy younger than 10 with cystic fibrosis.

For the CDR3, the DNA is TGTGCCAGCAGCTTAGGGACCTCTTCACCCCTCCACTTT. It codes for CASSLGTSSPLHF. The chain joins TRBV7-9 to TRBJ1-6, with no clear D. Trimming took off 1 base at V and 9 bases at J, with 7 bases between the two ends. The germline V gene encodes CDR1 SEHNR and CDR2 FQNEAQ (reference sequence). The CDR3 length is 13 residues.